Listed below are T cell receptor beta chains from one sample, sequenced in a study of cytomegalovirus exposure and HLA in healthy donors. Measured with immunoSEQ multiplex PCR; TCRdb has only the in-frame clones, and not every one. The repertoire holds some 93,000 clones, with approximately 68% as singletons. The source material was PBMCs. Receptor source: a boy aged 10-17 years in good health and CMV-seropositive. Each CDR3 is given with its conserved first and last residue. D genes are given only for firm matches. Clone size, where shown, is once, few, many, or a class for clones that have expanded.

clone_size: once; j_call: TRBJ2-7; v_call: TRBV7-8; d_call: NA; cdr3_aa: CASSGDSGEQYF; cdr3_nt: TGTGCCAGCAGCGGGGACTCCGGGGAGCAGTACTTC
clone_size: NA; j_call: TRBJ1-4; v_call: TRBV7-9; d_call: TRBD1; cdr3_aa: CASSLVEDRGEKLFF; cdr3_nt: TGTGCCAGCAGCTTAGTCGAGGACAGGGGTGAAAAACTGTTTTTT
clone_size: NA; j_call: TRBJ1-2; v_call: TRBV7-3; d_call: TRBD1; cdr3_aa: CASSLGQGEGYTF; cdr3_nt: TGTGCCAGCAGCCTTGGACAGGGAGAAGGCTACACCTTC
clone_size: NA; j_call: TRBJ2-7; v_call: TRBV5-1; d_call: NA; cdr3_aa: CASSPRSPSAVEQYF; cdr3_nt: TGCGCCAGCAGCCCCCGAAGCCCCTCGGCGGTCGAGCAGTACTTC
clone_size: NA; j_call: TRBJ2-1; v_call: TRBV7-9; d_call: TRBD2; cdr3_aa: CASSLPTGGSDYNEQFF; cdr3_nt: TGTGCCAGCAGCTTACCCACCGGCGGGAGTGACTACAATGAGCAGTTCTTC
clone_size: NA; j_call: TRBJ2-7; v_call: TRBV30; d_call: TRBD1; cdr3_aa: CAWSNRGRYEQYF; cdr3_nt: TGTGCCTGGAGTAACAGGGGGCGCTACGAGCAGTACTTC
clone_size: few; j_call: TRBJ2-1; v_call: TRBV4-1; d_call: NA; cdr3_aa: CASSKISSYNEQFF; cdr3_nt: TGCGCCAGCTCCAAGATCAGCTCCTACAATGAGCAGTTCTTC
clone_size: NA; j_call: TRBJ2-1; v_call: TRBV5-6; d_call: NA; cdr3_aa: CASSLGPGGLSYNEQFF; cdr3_nt: TGTGCCAGCAGCTTGGGACCCGGGGGGCTTTCCTACAATGAGCAGTTCTTC
clone_size: NA; j_call: TRBJ1-4; v_call: TRBV6-5; d_call: NA; cdr3_aa: CASSYARGEKLFF; cdr3_nt: TGTGCCAGCAGTTACGCTCGGGGTGAAAAACTGTTTTTT
clone_size: NA; j_call: TRBJ1-2; v_call: TRBV4-1; d_call: NA; cdr3_aa: CASSGGNGHGYPF; cdr3_nt: TGCGCCAGCAGCGGGGGGAATGGTCATGGCTACCCCTTC
clone_size: few; j_call: TRBJ1-3; v_call: TRBV19; d_call: NA; cdr3_aa: CASRPEGHDGNTIYF; cdr3_nt: TGTGCCAGTAGACCCGAGGGACACGATGGAAACACCATATATTTT
clone_size: few; j_call: TRBJ2-3; v_call: TRBV9; d_call: NA; cdr3_aa: CASSVGGRRGTDTQYF; cdr3_nt: TGTGCCAGCAGCGTAGGGGGGCGCAGAGGGACAGATACGCAGTATTTT
clone_size: few; j_call: TRBJ1-1; v_call: TRBV27; d_call: NA; cdr3_aa: CASSLIQGGTEAFF; cdr3_nt: TGTGCCAGCAGTTTAATCCAGGGAGGCACTGAAGCTTTCTTT
clone_size: NA; j_call: TRBJ2-3; v_call: TRBV9; d_call: TRBD2; cdr3_aa: CASSTLAGGTDTQYF; cdr3_nt: TGTGCCAGCAGCACGCTAGCGGGGGGAACAGATACGCAGTATTTT
clone_size: NA; j_call: TRBJ2-7; v_call: TRBV5-4; d_call: TRBD1; cdr3_aa: CASSTRGFLEQYF; cdr3_nt: TGTGCCAGCAGCACCAGGGGGTTTCTTGAGCAGTACTTC
clone_size: NA; j_call: TRBJ2-3; v_call: TRBV2; d_call: TRBD2; cdr3_aa: CGGAGGPGDTQYF; cdr3_nt: TGTGGGGGAGCGGGGGGGCCGGGGGATACGCAGTATTTT
clone_size: NA; j_call: TRBJ2-7; v_call: TRBV5-4; d_call: NA; cdr3_aa: CASSVSGQYEQYF; cdr3_nt: TGTGCCAGCAGCGTATCGGGACAATACGAGCAGTACTTC
clone_size: few; j_call: TRBJ2-1; v_call: TRBV6-4; d_call: NA; cdr3_aa: CASSDSGASYNEQFF; cdr3_nt: TGTGCCAGCAGTGACTCGGGAGCGTCGTACAATGAGCAGTTCTTC
clone_size: NA; j_call: TRBJ2-1; v_call: TRBV30; d_call: NA; cdr3_aa: CAWSATDYNEQFF; cdr3_nt: TGTGCCTGGAGTGCTACTGACTACAATGAGCAGTTCTTC
clone_size: NA; j_call: TRBJ1-1; v_call: TRBV30; d_call: TRBD1; cdr3_aa: CAWRKTGLNTEAFF; cdr3_nt: TGTGCCTGGAGAAAGACAGGGTTGAACACTGAAGCTTTCTTT
clone_size: NA; j_call: TRBJ2-1; v_call: TRBV14; d_call: TRBD1; cdr3_aa: CASSQFRDRGDEQFF; cdr3_nt: TGTGCCAGCAGCCAATTCCGGGACAGGGGAGATGAGCAGTTCTTC
clone_size: once; j_call: TRBJ2-7; v_call: TRBV20-1; d_call: TRBD2; cdr3_aa: CSTSGMEEQYF; cdr3_nt: TGCAGTACTAGCGGGATGGAGGAGCAGTACTTC